These T cell receptor beta chains were read from a single sample in a study of cytomegalovirus exposure and HLA in healthy donors. Libraries were prepared by immunoSEQ multiplex PCR; TCRdb keeps only in-frame clonotypes and omits some of them. Among 150,000 to 200,000 clones listed, 84% were seen once. Specimen: PBMCs. Receptors originate from a young man in good health and CMV-seropositive. The CDR3 runs from the conserved cysteine through the conserved F or W. Fields, in order: J gene, clone size, D gene, V gene, CDR3 protein, CDR3 DNA. The D gene is left open where the match is weak. Rows may omit the clone size; those that give it use once, few, many or a size class.

TRBJ2-1,few,NA,TRBV12-5,CASGAWRAGLNEQFF,TGTGCTAGTGGTGCCTGGAGGGCCGGGTTGAATGAGCAGTTCTTC
TRBJ2-1,once,TRBD2,TRBV6-5,CASSYWTSSSYNEQFF,TGTGCCAGCAGTTATTGGACTAGCAGCTCCTACAATGAGCAGTTCTTC
TRBJ1-1,NA,NA,TRBV15,CATSNRHNLNTEAFF,TGTGCCACCAGCAACCGTCACAATTTGAACACTGAAGCTTTCTTT
TRBJ2-3,NA,TRBD2,TRBV28,CASSSGTSGRGTDTQYF,TGTGCCAGCAGTTCCGGGACTAGCGGGAGGGGAACAGATACGCAGTATTTT
TRBJ2-2,NA,TRBD1,TRBV7-6,CASSTQGANTGELFF,TGTGCCAGCAGCACACAGGGGGCGAACACCGGGGAGCTGTTTTTT
TRBJ2-1,NA,NA,TRBV10-1,CASTWGRGYNEQFF,TGCGCCAGCACTTGGGGCAGGGGCTACAATGAGCAGTTCTTC
TRBJ2-7,NA,NA,TRBV28,CASRGPGGGEYEQYF,TGTGCCAGCAGGGGCCCAGGAGGAGGGGAGTACGAGCAGTACTTC
TRBJ2-3,NA,NA,TRBV9,CASSAVTGPPDTQYF,TGTGCCAGCAGCGCAGTCACAGGGCCCCCAGATACGCAGTATTTT
TRBJ2-7,NA,NA,TRBV7-2,CASSPPGVHEQYF,TGTGCCAGCAGCCCTCCGGGGGTCCACGAGCAGTACTTC
TRBJ2-2,NA,NA,TRBV18,CASSPRLDLSGTGELFF,TGTGCCAGCTCACCACGATTGGATTTGTCAGGCACCGGGGAGCTGTTTTTT
TRBJ2-1,once,NA,TRBV7-2,CASRNPRGTAWDEQFF,TGTGCCAGCAGGAACCCTAGGGGGACGGCATGGGATGAGCAGTTCTTC
TRBJ1-5,few,NA,TRBV19,CASSIEGNGQPQHF,TGTGCCAGTAGTATAGAGGGCAATGGTCAGCCCCAGCATTTT
TRBJ2-7,NA,NA,TRBV18,CASSPSSAAGEQYF,TGTGCCAGCTCACCATCTAGCGCCGCCGGCGAGCAGTACTTC
TRBJ2-7,once,TRBD1,TRBV6-6,CASSWGQGGSYEQYF,TGTGCCAGCAGTTGGGGACAGGGTGGTTCCTACGAGCAGTACTTC
TRBJ2-7,NA,NA,TRBV5-1,CASRPQGIYEQYF,TGCGCCAGCAGACCCCAGGGGATCTACGAGCAGTACTTC
TRBJ2-1,few,TRBD2,TRBV5-1,CASSLAGTSGWNEQFF,TGCGCCAGCAGCTTGGCTGGGACTAGCGGGTGGAATGAGCAGTTCTTC
TRBJ2-7,NA,NA,TRBV5-1,CASRPSQIVAEQYF,TGCGCCAGCAGACCTTCACAGATTGTGGCCGAGCAGTACTTC
TRBJ2-3,NA,TRBD2,TRBV9,CASSAQAWEGDTQYF,TGTGCCAGCAGCGCCCAGGCGTGGGAGGGAGATACGCAGTATTTT
TRBJ1-5,NA,TRBD1,TRBV6-5,CASSYYRGDNQPQHF,TGTGCCAGCAGTTATTACAGGGGAGACAATCAGCCCCAGCATTTT
TRBJ2-1,NA,TRBD2,TRBV27,CASSPGGGYNEQFF,TGTGCCAGCAGTCCCGGGGGGGGCTACAATGAGCAGTTCTTC
TRBJ2-7,NA,TRBD2,TRBV30,CAWSGSLAGEQYF,TGTGCCTGGAGTGGATCTTTAGCGGGCGAGCAGTACTTC
TRBJ2-1,NA,NA,TRBV11-2,CASSLDWGGQFF,TGTGCCAGCAGCTTAGACTGGGGAGGGCAGTTCTTC
TRBJ1-2,NA,NA,TRBV4-1,CASSQDLLNGYTF,TGCGCCAGCAGCCAAGACCTCTTAAATGGCTACACCTTC
TRBJ2-5,NA,NA,TRBV27,CASSTSRETQYF,NA
TRBJ2-2,NA,TRBD1,TRBV4-3,CASSPGDRVGTGELFF,TGCGCCAGCAGCCCGGGGGACAGGGTGGGGACCGGGGAGCTGTTTTTT
TRBJ2-1,NA,NA,TRBV5-1,CASSLAGNEQFF,TGCGCCAGCAGCTTGGCGGGCAATGAGCAGTTCTTC
TRBJ1-1,NA,NA,TRBV7-2,CASSSARNTEAFF,TGTGCCAGCAGCTCCGCGCGGAACACTGAAGCTTTCTTT
TRBJ1-1,NA,TRBD1,TRBV9,CASSYQDRANTEAFF,TGTGCCAGCAGCTACCAGGACAGGGCGAACACTGAAGCTTTCTTT